This section outlines one T cell receptor beta chain sequence together with its context. The sample comes from a study of blood T cell repertoires in COVID-19. Study-level background: T cells, B-cell-depleted T cells, or PBMCs provided the cDNA or gDNA that served as material.

In the original workflow: Amplified reference gene primers provided the basis for estimating nucleated cell counts. Repertoires were generated with immunoSEQ multiplex PCR, while TCRdb's copy carries only in-frame clones and drops some. V, J and clone size reflect that table, while D and trimming were determined from the DNA. The table has 150,000 to 160,000 clones, about 79% seen once. The CDR3 contains 12 residues. Deletions cut 2 bases from V and 7 bases from J, with 7 bases between. The germline V gene encodes CDR1 SGHNT and CDR2 YYREEE (reference sequence). This sequence joins TRBV5-4 and TRBJ2-1; tentative D call: TRBD1 (5 bases). The sequencing sample was made of peripheral blood. This receptor was identified in a woman aged 55-69 years with acute or convalescent COVID-19. CDR3 sequence reads: CASSFYRNEQFF. The CDR3 DNA reads TGTGCCAGCAGCTTTTACAGGAATGAGCAGTTCTTC.